This TCR beta chain was documented in a study of blood T cell repertoires in COVID-19. Study context: Acute-phase and convalescent COVID-19 samples originated in the United States, Italy and Spain.

Produced via immunoSEQ multiplex PCR; TCRdb's table is partial and in-frame only. The sample consists of roughly 190,000 clones, roughly 80% of them appearing once. Germline loops: CDR1 SEHNR, CDR2 FQNEAQ (reference sequence). V lost 5 bases and J lost 6; bases outside the gene matches: 4. This CDR3 contains 13 residues. Material for sequencing was peripheral blood. V usage is TRBV7-9 and J usage is TRBJ1-2; 9 bases line up with TRBD1. The source of this sequence is a human donor with acute or convalescent COVID-19. The donor label of this sample is uncertain. The DNA of the CDR3 is TGTGCCAGCAGCCTCCGACAGGGGGATGGCTACACCTTC. It translates to CASSLRQGDGYTF.